The entry below describes one TCR beta chain. A much bigger clone sits one base away, suggesting this may be a read error. This entry belongs to a study of blood T cells in healthy people across ages. V was clipped by 2 bases and J by 7 bases; unmatched bases: 8. CDR3 length: 16 amino acids. Germline lookup yields CDR1 MRHNA and CDR2 SNTAGT. Then a second PCR, running roughly 7 to 11 cycles, was carried out with a sample-barcoded 5' primer and a J-beta primer mix. Every cDNA molecule bore a tag from a template-switch adaptor containing 12 random nucleotides. TCRdb fed the 5' RACE reads into MiXCR, producing one record per CDR3 protein. Of more than 900,000 distinct CDR3 sequences in the sample, 25% to 30% are singletons; the top ten hold roughly 10%. The data were also submitted as part of a second study, on T cells of mothers and their children. That source reports: Over five children and their three healthy Caucasian mothers were the donors. Random nucleotides (2-4) and sample barcodes were added by the M1S primer used in the second PCR. Persistent microchimeric T cell clones were sought, and none were detected.

The chain joins TRBV6-4 to TRBJ2-1, with 10 bases lining up with TRBD2. This clonotype was obtained from a middle-aged woman in good health. Sequenced sample: blood. The CDR3 region has the DNA TGTGCCAGCAGTGACCTCGGACTAGCGGCGGGAAATGAGCAGTTCTTC. It translates to CASSDLGLAAGNEQFF.